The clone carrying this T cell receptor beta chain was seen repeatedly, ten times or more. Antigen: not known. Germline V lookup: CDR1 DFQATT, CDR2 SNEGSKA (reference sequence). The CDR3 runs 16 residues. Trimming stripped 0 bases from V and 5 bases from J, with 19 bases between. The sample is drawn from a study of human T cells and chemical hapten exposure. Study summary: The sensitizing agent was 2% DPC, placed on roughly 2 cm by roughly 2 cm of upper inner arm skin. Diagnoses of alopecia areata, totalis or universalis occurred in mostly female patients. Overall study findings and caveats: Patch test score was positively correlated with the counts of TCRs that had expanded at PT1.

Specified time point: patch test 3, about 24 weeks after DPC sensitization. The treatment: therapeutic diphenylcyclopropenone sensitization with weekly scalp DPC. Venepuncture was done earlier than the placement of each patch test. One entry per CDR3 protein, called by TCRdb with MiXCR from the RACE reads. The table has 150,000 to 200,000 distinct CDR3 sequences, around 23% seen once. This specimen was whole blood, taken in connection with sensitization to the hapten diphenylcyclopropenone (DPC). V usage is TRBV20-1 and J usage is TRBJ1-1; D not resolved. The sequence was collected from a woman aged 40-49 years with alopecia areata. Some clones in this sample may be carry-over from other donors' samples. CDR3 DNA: TGCAGTGCTAGAGATCGGTTGACGGGGTCTAGGACTGAAGCTTTCTTT. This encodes CSARDRLTGSRTEAFF.